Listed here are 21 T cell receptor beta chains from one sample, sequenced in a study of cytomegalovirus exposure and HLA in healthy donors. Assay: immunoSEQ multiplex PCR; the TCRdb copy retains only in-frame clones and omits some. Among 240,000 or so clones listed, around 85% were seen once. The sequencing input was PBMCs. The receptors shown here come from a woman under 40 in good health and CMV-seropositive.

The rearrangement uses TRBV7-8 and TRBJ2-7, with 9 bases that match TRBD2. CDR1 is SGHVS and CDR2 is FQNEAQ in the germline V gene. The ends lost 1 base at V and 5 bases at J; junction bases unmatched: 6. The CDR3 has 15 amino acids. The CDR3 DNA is TGTGCCAGCAGCTTAGGGCGGGAGGGCCGAAACGAGCAGTACTTC. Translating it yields CASSLGREGRNEQYF. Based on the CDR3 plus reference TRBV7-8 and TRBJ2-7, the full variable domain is GAGVSQSPRYKVAKRGQDVALRCDPISGHVSLFWYQQALGQGPEFLTYFQNEAQLDKSGLPSDRFFAERPEGSVSTLKIQRTQQEDSAVYLCASSLGREGRNEQYFGPGTRLTVT.

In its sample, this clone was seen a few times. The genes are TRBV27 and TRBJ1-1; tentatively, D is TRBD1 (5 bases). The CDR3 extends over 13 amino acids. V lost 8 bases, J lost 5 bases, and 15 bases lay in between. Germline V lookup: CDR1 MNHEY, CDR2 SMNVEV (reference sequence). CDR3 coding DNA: TGTGCCAGCGGTTCGGGGGTGCAGACTGAAGCTTTCTTT. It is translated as CASGSGVQTEAFF.

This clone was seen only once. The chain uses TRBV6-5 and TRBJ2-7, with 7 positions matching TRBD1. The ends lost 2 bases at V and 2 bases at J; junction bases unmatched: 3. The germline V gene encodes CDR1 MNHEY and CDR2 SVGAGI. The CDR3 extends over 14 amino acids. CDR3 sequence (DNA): TGTGCCAGCAGTTACCAGACAGGGACCTACGAGCAGTACTTC. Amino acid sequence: CASSYQTGTYEQYF.

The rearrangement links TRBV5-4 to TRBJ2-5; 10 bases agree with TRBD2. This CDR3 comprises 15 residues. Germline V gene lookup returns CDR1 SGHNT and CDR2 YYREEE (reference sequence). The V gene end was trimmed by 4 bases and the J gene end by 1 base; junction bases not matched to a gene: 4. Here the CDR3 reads CASSRTSGTQETQYF. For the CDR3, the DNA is TGTGCCAGCAGCAGGACTAGCGGAACCCAAGAGACCCAGTACTTC.

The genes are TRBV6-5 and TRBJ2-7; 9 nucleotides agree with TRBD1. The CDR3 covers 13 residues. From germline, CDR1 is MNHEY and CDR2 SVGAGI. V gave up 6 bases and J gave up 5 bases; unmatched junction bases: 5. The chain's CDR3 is CASRGQGRHEQYF. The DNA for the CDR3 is TGTGCCAGCAGGGGACAGGGTCGCCACGAGCAGTACTTC.

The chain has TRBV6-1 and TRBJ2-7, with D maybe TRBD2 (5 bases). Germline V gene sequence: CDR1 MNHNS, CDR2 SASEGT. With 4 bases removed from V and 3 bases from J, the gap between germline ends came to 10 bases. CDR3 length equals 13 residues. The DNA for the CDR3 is TGTGCCAGCAGTGTCGGGATGGTCTACGAGCAGTACTTC. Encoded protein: CASSVGMVYEQYF.

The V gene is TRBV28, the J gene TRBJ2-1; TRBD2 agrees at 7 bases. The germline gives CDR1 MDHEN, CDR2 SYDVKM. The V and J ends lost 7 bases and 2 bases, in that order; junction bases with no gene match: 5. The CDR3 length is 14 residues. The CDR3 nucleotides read TGTGCCAGCAACCGGGACTACCCCTACAATGAGCAGTTCTTC. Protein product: CASNRDYPYNEQFF.

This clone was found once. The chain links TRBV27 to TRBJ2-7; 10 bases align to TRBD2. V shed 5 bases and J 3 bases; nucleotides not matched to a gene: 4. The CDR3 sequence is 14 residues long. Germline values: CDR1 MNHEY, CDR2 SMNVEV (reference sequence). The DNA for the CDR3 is TGTGCCAGCAGTCTAGCGGGAGAGATCTACGAGCAGTACTTC. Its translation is CASSLAGEIYEQYF.

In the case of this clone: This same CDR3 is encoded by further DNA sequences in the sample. CDR3 coding DNA: TGCAGCGTGAGGACTAGCGGCTACAATGAGCAGTTCTTC. This encodes CSVRTSGYNEQFF. The chain couples TRBV29-1 to TRBJ2-1; 10 bases fit TRBD2. J was trimmed by 3 bases and V by 6 bases; bases with no gene match: 2. Germline assignment: CDR1 SQVTM and CDR2 ANQGSEA. The CDR3 extends over 13 amino acids.

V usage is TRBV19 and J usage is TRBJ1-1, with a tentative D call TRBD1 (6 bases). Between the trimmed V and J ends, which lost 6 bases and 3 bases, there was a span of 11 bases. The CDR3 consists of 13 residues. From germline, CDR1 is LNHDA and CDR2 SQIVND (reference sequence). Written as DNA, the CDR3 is TGTGCCAGTAGCGCCCGGACAGACACTGAAGCTTTCTTT. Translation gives CASSARTDTEAFF.

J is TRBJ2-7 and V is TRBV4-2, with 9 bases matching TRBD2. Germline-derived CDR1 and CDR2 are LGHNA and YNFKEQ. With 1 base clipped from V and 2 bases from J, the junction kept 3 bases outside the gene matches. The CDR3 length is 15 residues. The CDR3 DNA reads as TGTGCCAGCAGCCAAGGACTAGCGGCGACCTACGAGCAGTACTTC. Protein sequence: CASSQGLAATYEQYF.

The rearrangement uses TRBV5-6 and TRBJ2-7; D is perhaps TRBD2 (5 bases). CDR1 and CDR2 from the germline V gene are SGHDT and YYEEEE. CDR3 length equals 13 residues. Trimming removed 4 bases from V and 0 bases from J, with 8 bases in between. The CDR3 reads CASSVAGSYEQYF. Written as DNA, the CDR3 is TGTGCCAGCAGCGTCGCGGGCTCCTACGAGCAGTACTTC.

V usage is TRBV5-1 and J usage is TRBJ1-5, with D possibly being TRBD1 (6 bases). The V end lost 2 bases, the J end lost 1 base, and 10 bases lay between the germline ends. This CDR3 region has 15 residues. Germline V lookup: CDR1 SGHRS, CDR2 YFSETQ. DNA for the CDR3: TGCGCCAGCAGCTTCACAGGGACCAGCAATCAGCCCCAGCATTTT. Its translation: CASSFTGTSNQPQHF.

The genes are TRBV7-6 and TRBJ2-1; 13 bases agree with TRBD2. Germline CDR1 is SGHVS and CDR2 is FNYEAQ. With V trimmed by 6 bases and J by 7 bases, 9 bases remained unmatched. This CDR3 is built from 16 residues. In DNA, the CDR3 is TGTGCCAGCAGGAGGACTAGCGGGAGTCTCATGAATGAGCAGTTCTTC. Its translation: CASRRTSGSLMNEQFF.

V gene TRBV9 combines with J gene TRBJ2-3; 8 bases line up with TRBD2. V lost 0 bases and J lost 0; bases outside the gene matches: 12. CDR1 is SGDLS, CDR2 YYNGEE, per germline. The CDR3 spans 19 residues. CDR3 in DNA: TGTGCCAGCAGCGTAGAGTCGGGGACTAGTAGGTCTAGCACAGATACGCAGTATTTT. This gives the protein CASSVESGTSRSSTDTQYF.

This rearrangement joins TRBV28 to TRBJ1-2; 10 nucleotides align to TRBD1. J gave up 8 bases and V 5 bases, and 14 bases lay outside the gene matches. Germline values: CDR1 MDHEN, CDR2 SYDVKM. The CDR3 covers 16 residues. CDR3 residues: CASSETPGQGSWGYTF. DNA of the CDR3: TGTGCCAGCAGTGAGACCCCGGGACAGGGGTCCTGGGGCTACACCTTC.

CDR3 loop: CASSLGGGRSYEQYF. CDR3 sequence (DNA): TGTGCCAGCAGCTTAGGAGGGGGCCGGTCCTACGAGCAGTACTTC. The chain recombines TRBV13 with TRBJ2-7; 7 bases match TRBD1. Germline V gives CDR1 PRHDT, CDR2 FYEKMQ (reference sequence). With 0 bases clipped from V and 1 base from J, the junction kept 3 bases outside the gene matches. This CDR3 is 15 amino acids long.

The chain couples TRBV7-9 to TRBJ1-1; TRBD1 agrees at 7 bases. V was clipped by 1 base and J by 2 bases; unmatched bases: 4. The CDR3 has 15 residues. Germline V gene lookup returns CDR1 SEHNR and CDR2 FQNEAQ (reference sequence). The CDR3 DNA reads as TGTGCCAGCAGCTTAGTTGGGACAGCAAACACTGAAGCTTTCTTT. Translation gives CASSLVGTANTEAFF.

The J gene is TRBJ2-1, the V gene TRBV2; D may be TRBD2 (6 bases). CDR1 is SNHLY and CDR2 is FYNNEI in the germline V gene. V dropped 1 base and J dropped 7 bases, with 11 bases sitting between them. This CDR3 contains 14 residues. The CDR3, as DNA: TGTGCCAGCAGTGAAGTCGCCCGGGAGAATGAGCAGTTCTTC. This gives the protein CASSEVARENEQFF.

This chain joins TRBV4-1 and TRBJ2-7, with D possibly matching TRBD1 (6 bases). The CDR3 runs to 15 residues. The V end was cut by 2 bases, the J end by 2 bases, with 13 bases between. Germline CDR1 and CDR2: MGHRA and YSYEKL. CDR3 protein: CASSQPYRVPYEQYF. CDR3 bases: TGCGCCAGCAGCCAACCTTACAGGGTTCCCTACGAGCAGTACTTC.

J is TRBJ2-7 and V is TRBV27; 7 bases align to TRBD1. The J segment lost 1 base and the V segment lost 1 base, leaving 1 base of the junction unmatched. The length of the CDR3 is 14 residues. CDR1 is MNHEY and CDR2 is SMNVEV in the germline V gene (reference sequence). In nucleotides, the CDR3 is TGTGCCAGCAGTTTATTACAGGGGTCCTACGAGCAGTACTTC. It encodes CASSLLQGSYEQYF.